The 29 T cell receptor beta chains in this list originate from one sample, sequenced in a study of blood T cells in healthy people across ages. Primers used in a second PCR of about 6 to 11 cycles were a sample-barcoded 5' primer and a J-beta primer mix. TCRdb fed the 5' RACE reads into MiXCR, producing one record per CDR3 protein. The table shows approximately 690,000 distinct CDR3 sequences, with 58% occurring only once. Material for sequencing was blood. These receptors all come from a man in his sixties in good health.

The chain uses TRBV7-2 and TRBJ2-2, with 8 bases fitting TRBD2. Germline V lookup: CDR1 SGHTA, CDR2 FQGNSA. The length of the CDR3 is 18 residues. The V and J ends lost 5 bases and 0 bases, in that order; junction bases with no gene match: 11. CDR3 in DNA: TGTGCCAGCAGCAAAGGACTAGCACTACTCGCGAACACCGGGGAGCTGTTTTTT. Translating it yields CASSKGLALLANTGELFF.

The rearrangement joins TRBV12-3 or TRBV12-4 to TRBJ2-2, with D unresolved. CDR3 size: 15 residues. The V and J ends lost 6 bases and 1 base respectively, with 12 bases between them. The CDR3 is CASRQTTRNTGELFF. CDR3 bases: TGTGCCAGCAGACAGACAACCAGGAACACCGGGGAGCTGTTTTTT.

The chain combines TRBV5-6 with TRBJ2-1; D may be TRBD1 or TRBD2 (7 bases each). The V gene lost 4 bases and the J gene lost 5 bases, with 16 bases spanning the gap. The germline V gene encodes CDR1 SGHDT and CDR2 YYEEEE. The length of the CDR3 is 15 residues. CDR3 residues: CASSGSQGGDNEQFF. The CDR3 bases are TGTGCCAGCAGCGGTAGCCAGGGGGGGGACAATGAGCAGTTCTTC.

The gene calls are TRBV28 and TRBJ1-2; the D gene is possibly TRBD1 (5 bases). The CDR3 is 15 amino acids. The V end was cut by 6 bases, the J end by 8 bases, with 22 bases between. CDR1 and CDR2 from the germline V gene are MDHEN and SYDVKM. In nucleotides, the CDR3 is TGTGCCAGCAGCCCCGGGACGGACCCTGGAGGAGGCTACACCTTC. This translates into CASSPGTDPGGGYTF.

The rearrangement uses TRBV28 and TRBJ1-4, with D perhaps TRBD1 (6 bases). The CDR3 contains 14 residues. V shed 5 bases and J shed 8 bases, with 15 bases lying between them. Germline V gives CDR1 MDHEN, CDR2 SYDVKM. The CDR3 coding sequence is TGTGCCAGCAGTCCTCCGACAGGCGGGGAAAAACTGTTTTTT. Protein sequence: CASSPPTGGEKLFF.

This rearrangement joins TRBV4-1 to TRBJ1-5; 7 nucleotides align to TRBD1. V gave up 1 base and J gave up 4 bases; unmatched junction bases: 1. This CDR3 region has 14 residues. CDR1 MGHRA and CDR2 YSYEKL come from the germline V gene. The CDR3 coding sequence is TGCGCCAGCAGCCAAGGACAGGGAAATCAGCCCCAGCATTTT. As protein: CASSQGQGNQPQHF.

This clonotype was counted between two and nine times. This chain joins TRBV20-1 and TRBJ1-6, with TRBD1 matching 7 bases. The J segment lost 5 bases and the V segment lost 3 bases, leaving 7 bases of the junction unmatched. Germline V CDR1 and CDR2: DFQATT, SNEGSKA (reference sequence). The CDR3 is made up of 15 amino acids. The CDR3 sequence is CSARELGQNNSPLHF. For the CDR3, the DNA is TGCAGTGCTAGGGAACTGGGACAGAATAATTCACCCCTCCACTTT.

This rearrangement joins TRBV5-1 to TRBJ2-3, with D uncertain. CDR1 is SGHRS, CDR2 YFSETQ, per germline. This CDR3 has 14 residues. V was clipped by 6 bases and J by 0 bases, with 11 bases between them. The CDR3 DNA sequence: TGCGCCAGCAACTGGACGGCTAGCACAGATACGCAGTATTTT. This codes for CASNWTASTDTQYF.

The genes are TRBV7-2 and TRBJ1-2, with a tentative D call TRBD1 (5 bases). The germline gives CDR1 SGHTA, CDR2 FQGNSA. V was cut by 5 bases and J by 5 bases, with 12 bases left in between. This CDR3 is 13 amino acids long. In DNA, the CDR3 is TGTGCCAGCAGCGGGACTGGGCTATATGGCTACACCTTC. This translates into CASSGTGLYGYTF. Combining the CDR3 with reference TRBV7-2 and TRBJ1-2 gives the whole variable domain GAGVSQSPSNKVTEKGKDVELRCDPISGHTALYWYRQSLGQGLEFLIYFQGNSAPDKSGLPSDRFSAERTGGSVSTLTIQRTQQEDSAVYLCASSGTGLYGYTFGSGTRLTVV.

The chain recombines TRBV20-1 with TRBJ2-7; TRBD2 matches at 8 bases. Germline V gives CDR1 DFQATT, CDR2 SNEGSKA (reference sequence). The ends lost 1 base at V and 5 bases at J; junction bases unmatched: 4. The CDR3 totals 13 residues. The chain's CDR3 is CSARAPGGDEQYF. CDR3 nucleotides: TGCAGTGCTAGAGCACCGGGGGGGGACGAGCAGTACTTC.

This chain links TRBV7-8 with TRBJ2-4; D unclear. The assigned J gene may be wrong: the sequence end matches TRBJ2-7 better. This CDR3 is built from 15 residues. CDR1 and CDR2 from the germline V gene are SGHVS and FQNEAQ. CDR3 in amino acids: CASSLGEGIVYEQYF. The CDR3 DNA follows: TGTGCCAGCAGCTTAGGGGAAGGGATAGTTTACGAGCAGTACTTC.

V and J are TRBV4-2 and TRBJ2-1, with 7 positions matching TRBD2. Germline CDR1 is LGHNA and CDR2 is YNFKEQ. The V and J ends lost 3 bases and 4 bases, in that order; junction bases with no gene match: 12. The CDR3 is 17 amino acids. CDR3 nucleotide sequence: TGTGCCAGCAGCCAGGCCTTGTGGGGGGGGGAATACAATGAGCAGTTCTTC. It is translated as CASSQALWGGEYNEQFF.

The chain employs TRBV6-1 and TRBJ2-1; D call uncertain. This CDR3 contains 16 residues. Germline CDR1 MNHNS, CDR2 SASEGT. Trimming took off 2 bases at V and 7 bases at J, with 18 bases between the two ends. The CDR3 spells CASSEPGRVLWNEQFF. The CDR3 nucleotides read TGTGCCAGCAGTGAACCGGGCAGAGTCCTATGGAATGAGCAGTTCTTC.

A note on this clonotype: One junction end does not reproduce the germline sequence, and a read error may be involved. The rearrangement joins TRBV7-2 to TRBJ2-7, with 9 bases that match TRBD2. The DNA end is a closer match to TRBJ2-5, so the J assignment may be wrong. Germline V gene sequence: CDR1 SGHTA, CDR2 FQGNSA. The CDR3 extends over 14 amino acids. The CDR3 region has the DNA TGTGACAGCAGCCCTAGCGGGGTAAAAGAGACCCAGTACTTC. This translates into CDSSPSGVKETQYF.

In this sample, this clonotype turned up a few times. The rearrangement joins TRBV29-1 to TRBJ2-5; 12 bases align to TRBD1. V lost 8 bases to trimming and J lost 3 bases; unmatched junction nucleotides: 10. CDR1 SQVTM and CDR2 ANQGSEA come from the germline V gene. This CDR3 comprises 15 residues. The CDR3 DNA sequence: TGCAGCACTGGGACAGGGGGCATCGGGGAAGAGACCCAGTACTTC. Protein: CSTGTGGIGEETQYF.

The chain combines TRBV7-9 with TRBJ2-5, with 12 bases lining up with TRBD2. V shed 5 bases, J shed 5 bases, and the junction held 6 bases outside the gene matches. The germline V gene encodes CDR1 SEHNR and CDR2 FQNEAQ (reference sequence). The CDR3 totals 15 residues. The CDR3 DNA follows: TGTGCCAGCAGCGCTAGCGGGGGGGCTACGGAGACCCAGTACTTC. It specifies CASSASGGATETQYF.

Note on this clonotype: A single base separates this from a much larger clone, so it may be a read error. This rearrangement joins TRBV18 to TRBJ2-7, with 15 positions matching TRBD2. The CDR3 spans 16 residues. After removal of 2 bases from V and 2 bases from J, the junction contained 1 base not matched to a gene. Germline CDR1 reads KGHSH; CDR2 reads LQKENI. CDR3 DNA: TGTGCCAGCTCACCAGGGACTAGCGGGAGGACCTACGAGCAGTACTTC. This sequence encodes CASSPGTSGRTYEQYF.

V is TRBV27 and J is TRBJ2-4; D not certain. With the DNA end fitting TRBJ2-7 better, the J assignment may be wrong. Germline CDR1 reads MNHEY; CDR2 reads SMNVEV (reference sequence). The CDR3 has 13 residues. The CDR3 loop is CASSRAHAYEQYF. CDR3 nucleotide sequence: TGTGCCAGCTCCCGCGCCCACGCCTACGAGCAGTACTTC.

The chain employs TRBV29-1 and TRBJ1-5; 8 positions agree with TRBD1. Germline V lookup: CDR1 SQVTM, CDR2 ANQGSEA. J gave up 0 bases and V 6 bases, and 16 bases lay outside the gene matches. There are 18 residues in the CDR3. The CDR3 DNA reads TGCAGCGTCCGAATCCAACCAGGGGGCCCGTATAGCAATCAGCCCCAGCATTTT. Translation: CSVRIQPGGPYSNQPQHF.

The V and J genes are TRBV14 and TRBJ2-1; 7 bases are a match to TRBD2. With V trimmed by 0 bases and J by 5 bases, 10 bases remained unmatched. The CDR3 has 17 amino acids. Germline V gene sequence: CDR1 SGHDN, CDR2 FVKESK. This chain's CDR3 is CASSQDRGSGADNEQFF. The CDR3 region has the DNA TGTGCCAGCAGCCAAGATCGTGGGAGCGGGGCGGACAATGAGCAGTTCTTC.

The V gene is TRBV12-3 or TRBV12-4, the J gene TRBJ2-3; 8 positions match TRBD1. The CDR3 length is 16 residues. J gave up 5 bases and V 1 base, and 8 bases lay outside the gene matches. CDR3 region: CASSLGTGWGEDTQYF. DNA of the CDR3: TGTGCCAGCAGTTTAGGGACAGGGTGGGGTGAAGATACGCAGTATTTT.

V usage is TRBV12-3 or TRBV12-4 and J usage is TRBJ2-3; TRBD1 agrees at 12 bases. The CDR3 has 15 residues. V gave up 5 bases and J gave up 4 bases; unmatched junction bases: 4. Here the CDR3 DNA reads TGTGCCAGCAGTCAGGGGACAGGGGGCGCAGATACGCAGTATTTT. Translated: CASSQGTGGADTQYF.

This clonotype was detected only a few times. The J gene is TRBJ2-2, the V gene TRBV9; D is undetermined. Germline V gives CDR1 SGDLS, CDR2 YYNGEE. V was pared by 3 bases and J by 1 base, with 4 bases between. CDR3 length: 13 amino acids. This CDR3 reads CASSEVNTGELFF. The CDR3 nucleotides read TGTGCCAGCAGCGAAGTGAACACCGGGGAGCTGTTTTTT.

This clonotype appeared once. At one boundary the junction diverges from the germline segment, which might be a read error. V usage is TRBV7-2 and J usage is TRBJ2-1, with D maybe TRBD1 (6 bases). The CDR3 spans 14 residues. Germline CDR1 SGHTA, CDR2 FQGNSA. CDR3 nucleotides: TGTGCCAGCAGCACGGACAGCTTCTACGATGAGCAGTTCTTC. Translation gives CASSTDSFYDEQFF.

The chain employs TRBV6-1 and TRBJ2-7, with D possibly matching TRBD1 (6 bases). Germline-derived CDR1 and CDR2 are MNHNS and SASEGT. CDR3 size: 14 residues. Trimming took off 4 bases at V and 5 bases at J, with 15 bases between the two ends. This CDR3 reads CASSAQGHFDEQYF. CDR3 coding DNA: TGTGCCAGCAGTGCGCAGGGGCACTTCGACGAGCAGTACTTC.

This rearrangement joins TRBV7-9 to TRBJ1-1, with D unresolved. This CDR3 comprises 15 residues. Trimming removed 5 bases from V and 1 base from J, with 14 bases in between. CDR1 SEHNR and CDR2 FQNEAQ come from the germline V gene (reference sequence). CDR3 nucleotides: TGTGCCAGCAGCACCGGTTTGACACGGAACACTGAAGCTTTCTTT. It is translated as CASSTGLTRNTEAFF. Drawing the rest from reference TRBV7-9 and TRBJ1-1, the complete variable domain is DTGVSQNPRHKITKRGQNVTFRCDPISEHNRLYWYRQTLGQGPEFLTYFQNEAQLEKSRLLSDRFSAERPKGSFSTLEIQRTEQGDSAMYLCASSTGLTRNTEAFFGQGTRLTVV.

The rearrangement joins TRBV20-1 to TRBJ2-7, with 10 bases fitting TRBD2. From germline, CDR1 is DFQATT and CDR2 SNEGSKA (reference sequence). The CDR3 runs 15 residues. V lost 5 bases to trimming and J lost 8 bases; unmatched junction nucleotides: 15. Here the CDR3 reads CSAQKPGTSAIKQYF. In DNA, the CDR3 is TGCAGTGCTCAGAAACCCGGGACTAGCGCCATCAAGCAGTACTTC.

This clonotype has a handful of counts. The chain links TRBV20-1 to TRBJ2-7; no reliable D call. Germline V CDR1 and CDR2: DFQATT, SNEGSKA (reference sequence). Trimming took off 7 bases at V and 2 bases at J, with 9 bases between the two ends. This CDR3 region has 11 residues. The CDR3 DNA is TGCAGTGGGGGAAAGACCTACGAGCAGTACTTC. Residues: CSGGKTYEQYF.

The V and J genes are TRBV7-9 and TRBJ2-5, with 9 bases fitting TRBD1. Germline CDR1 and CDR2: SEHNR and FQNEAQ (reference sequence). CDR3 length: 15 residues. The V gene end was trimmed by 7 bases and the J gene end by 10 bases; junction bases not matched to a gene: 16. The CDR3 DNA reads as TGTGCCAGCACCCGTAGGGACAGGGATGGGGGAGACCAGTACTTC. This encodes CASTRRDRDGGDQYF.